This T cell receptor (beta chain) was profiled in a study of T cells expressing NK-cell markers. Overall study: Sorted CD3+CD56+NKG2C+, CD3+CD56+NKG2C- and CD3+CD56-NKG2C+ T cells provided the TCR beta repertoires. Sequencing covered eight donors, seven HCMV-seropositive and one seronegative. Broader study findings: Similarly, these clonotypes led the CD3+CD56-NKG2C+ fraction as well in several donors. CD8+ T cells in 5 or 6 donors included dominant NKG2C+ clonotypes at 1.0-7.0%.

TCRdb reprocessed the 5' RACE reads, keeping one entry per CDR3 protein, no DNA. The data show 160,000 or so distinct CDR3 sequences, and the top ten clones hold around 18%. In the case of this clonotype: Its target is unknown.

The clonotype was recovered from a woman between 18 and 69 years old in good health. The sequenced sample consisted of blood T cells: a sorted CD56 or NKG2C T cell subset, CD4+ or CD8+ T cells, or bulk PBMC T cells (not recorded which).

The CDR3 protein is CASSRQLGEKLFF. The chain employs TRBV27 and TRBJ1-4. This CDR3 contains 13 residues. The V gene's germline CDR1 is MNHEY and CDR2 SMNVEV (reference sequence).